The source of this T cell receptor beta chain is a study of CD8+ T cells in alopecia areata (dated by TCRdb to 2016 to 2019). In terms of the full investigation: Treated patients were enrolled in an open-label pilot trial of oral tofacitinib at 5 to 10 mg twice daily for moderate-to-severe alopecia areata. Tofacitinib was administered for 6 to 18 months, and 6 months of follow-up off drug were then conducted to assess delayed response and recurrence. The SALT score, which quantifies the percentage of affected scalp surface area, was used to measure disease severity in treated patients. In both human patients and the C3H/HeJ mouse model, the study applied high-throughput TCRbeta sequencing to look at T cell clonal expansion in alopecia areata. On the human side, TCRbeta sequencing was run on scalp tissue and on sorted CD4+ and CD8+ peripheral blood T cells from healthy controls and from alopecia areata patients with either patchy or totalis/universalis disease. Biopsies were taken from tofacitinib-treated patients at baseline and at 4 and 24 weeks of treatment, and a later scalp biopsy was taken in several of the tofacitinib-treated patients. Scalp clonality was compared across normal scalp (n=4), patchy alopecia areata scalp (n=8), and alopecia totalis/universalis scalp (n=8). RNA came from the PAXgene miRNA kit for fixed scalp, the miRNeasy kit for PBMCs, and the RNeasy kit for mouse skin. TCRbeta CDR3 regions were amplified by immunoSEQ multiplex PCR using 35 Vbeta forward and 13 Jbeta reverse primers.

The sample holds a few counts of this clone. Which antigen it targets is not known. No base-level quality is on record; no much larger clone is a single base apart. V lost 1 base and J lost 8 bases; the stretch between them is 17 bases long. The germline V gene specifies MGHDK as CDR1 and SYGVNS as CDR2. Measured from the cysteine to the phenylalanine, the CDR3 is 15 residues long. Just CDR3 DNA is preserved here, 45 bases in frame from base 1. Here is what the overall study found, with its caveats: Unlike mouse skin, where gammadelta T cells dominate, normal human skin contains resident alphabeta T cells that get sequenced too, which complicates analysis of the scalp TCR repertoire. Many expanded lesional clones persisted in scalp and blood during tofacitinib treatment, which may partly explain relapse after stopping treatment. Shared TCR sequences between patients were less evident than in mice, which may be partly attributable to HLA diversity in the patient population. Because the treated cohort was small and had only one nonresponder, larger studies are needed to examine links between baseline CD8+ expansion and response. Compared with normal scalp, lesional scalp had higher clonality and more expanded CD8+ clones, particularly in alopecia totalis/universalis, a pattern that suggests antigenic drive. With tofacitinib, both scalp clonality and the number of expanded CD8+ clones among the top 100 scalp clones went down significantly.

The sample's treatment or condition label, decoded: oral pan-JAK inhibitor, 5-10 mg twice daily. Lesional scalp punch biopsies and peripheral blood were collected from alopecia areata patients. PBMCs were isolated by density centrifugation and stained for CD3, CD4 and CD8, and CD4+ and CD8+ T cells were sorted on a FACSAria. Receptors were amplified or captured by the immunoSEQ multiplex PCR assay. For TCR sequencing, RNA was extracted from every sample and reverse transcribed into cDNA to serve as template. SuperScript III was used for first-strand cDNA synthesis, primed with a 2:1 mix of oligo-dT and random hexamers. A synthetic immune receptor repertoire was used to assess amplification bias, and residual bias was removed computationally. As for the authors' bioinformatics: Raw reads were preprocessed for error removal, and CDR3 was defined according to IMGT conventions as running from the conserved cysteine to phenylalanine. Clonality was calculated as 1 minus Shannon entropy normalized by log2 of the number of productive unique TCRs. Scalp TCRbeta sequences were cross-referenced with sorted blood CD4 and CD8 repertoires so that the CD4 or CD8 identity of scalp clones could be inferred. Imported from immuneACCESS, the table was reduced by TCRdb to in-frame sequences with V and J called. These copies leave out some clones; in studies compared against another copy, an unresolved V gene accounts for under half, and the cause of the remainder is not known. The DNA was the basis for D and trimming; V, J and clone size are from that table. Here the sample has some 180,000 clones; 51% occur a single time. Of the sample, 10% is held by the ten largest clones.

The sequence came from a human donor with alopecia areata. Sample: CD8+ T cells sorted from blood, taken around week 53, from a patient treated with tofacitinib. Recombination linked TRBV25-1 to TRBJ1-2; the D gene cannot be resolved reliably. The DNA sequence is TGTGCCAGCAGTGAATCCATGGCAGCCGTTGAAGGCTACACCTTC. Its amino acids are CASSESMAAVEGYTF.